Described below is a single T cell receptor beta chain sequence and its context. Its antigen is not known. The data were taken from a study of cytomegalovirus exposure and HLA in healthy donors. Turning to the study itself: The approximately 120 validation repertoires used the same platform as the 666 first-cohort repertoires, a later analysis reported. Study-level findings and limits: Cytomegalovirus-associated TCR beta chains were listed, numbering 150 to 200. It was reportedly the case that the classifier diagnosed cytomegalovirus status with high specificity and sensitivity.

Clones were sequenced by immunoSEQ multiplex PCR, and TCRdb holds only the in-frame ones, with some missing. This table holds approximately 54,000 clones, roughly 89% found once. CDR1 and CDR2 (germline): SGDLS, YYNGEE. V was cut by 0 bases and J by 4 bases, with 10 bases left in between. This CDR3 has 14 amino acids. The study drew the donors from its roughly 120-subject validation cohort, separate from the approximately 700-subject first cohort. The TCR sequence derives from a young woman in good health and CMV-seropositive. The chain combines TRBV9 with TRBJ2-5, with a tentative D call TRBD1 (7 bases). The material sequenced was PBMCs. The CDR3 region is CASSVDQGGETQYF. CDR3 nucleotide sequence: TGTGCCAGCAGCGTAGACCAGGGGGGAGAGACCCAGTACTTC.